A single sample is the source of the 5 T cell receptor beta chains below, sequenced in a study of OX40 agonist ivuxolimab in advanced cancers. Assay: immunoSEQ multiplex PCR; the TCRdb copy retains only in-frame clones and omits some. The sample lists about 96,000 clones; roughly 88% were seen once. The sample consisted of CD4+ or CD8+ T cells sorted from blood, taken in a trial of the OX40 agonist ivuxolimab. The source is an adult with an advanced solid tumor such as melanoma, head and neck, liver or kidney cancer.

The chain's CDR3 is CASSFESGNSPLHF. In DNA, the CDR3 is TGTGCCAGCAGCTTTGAATCGGGTAATTCACCCCTCCACTTT. The gene calls are TRBV11-1 and TRBJ1-6; D ambiguous. The CDR3 consists of 14 residues. Germline V gene sequence: CDR1 SGHAT, CDR2 FQDESV (reference sequence). V was shortened by 3 bases and J by 6 bases, with 9 bases between the two germline ends.

The V call is TRBV7-9, the J call TRBJ1-1; no firm D call. The germline gives CDR1 SEHNR, CDR2 FQNEAQ (reference sequence). V was trimmed by 3 bases and J by 5 bases, leaving 10 bases between them. The CDR3 extends over 13 amino acids. CDR3 sequence reads: CASSLGVGTEAFF. For the CDR3, the DNA is TGTGCCAGCAGCTTGGGCGTAGGAACTGAAGCTTTCTTT.

V and J are TRBV5-1 and TRBJ2-5; 7 nucleotides line up with TRBD2. This CDR3 has 14 amino acids. Looked up from germline, CDR1 is SGHRS and CDR2 is YFSETQ. J gave up 5 bases and V 2 bases, and 6 bases lay outside the gene matches. The CDR3 here is CASSFAGVGETQYF. The CDR3, as DNA: TGCGCCAGCAGCTTCGCGGGAGTCGGGGAGACCCAGTACTTC.

This chain joins TRBV9 and TRBJ2-1; 8 bases agree with TRBD1. Trimming took 4 bases from V and 2 from J; bases not matched to a gene: 8. The CDR3 contains 16 residues. Germline assignment: CDR1 SGDLS and CDR2 YYNGEE. In DNA form, the CDR3 reads TGTGCCAGCAGCCTCCGACAGGGGCAAACCTACAATGAGCAGTTCTTC. Translation gives CASSLRQGQTYNEQFF.

The chain joins TRBV7-2 to TRBJ2-5; 14 nucleotides match TRBD2. Looked up from germline, CDR1 is SGHTA and CDR2 is FQGNSA. The CDR3 is 16 amino acids. V shed 5 bases and J 3 bases; nucleotides not matched to a gene: 5. Here the CDR3 DNA reads TGTGCCAGCAGCCAGACTAGCGGGAGGGCGAAAGAGACCCAGTACTTC. Encoded protein: CASSQTSGRAKETQYF.